Below, 10 T cell receptor beta chains from the same sample are listed, as sequenced in a study of regulatory T cells in long-lasting Graves disease listed by TCRdb under 2021. Library construction relied on multiplex PCR. Reads for this sample came from an Illumina HiSeq 4000. TCR beta libraries were built with iRepertoire HTBI primers and Arm-PCR amplification of CDR3 regions. TCRdb's own reprocessing of the public reads used fastp at Q25 and MiXCR and kept productive beta chains. Merged by CDR3 protein, the rows form single entries marked with the most common genes and DNA. For this sample the table gives roughly 450,000 distinct CDR3 sequences, of which around 22% were detected only once. About a quarter of the sample belongs to the ten largest clones. What this sample's time point label stands for: persistent/refractory GD, antithyroid drugs over 5 years with positive TRAb. For both TCR sequencing and RNA sequencing, RNA was extracted from PBMCs using TRIzol.

This sample comprised peripheral blood mononuclear cells (PBMCs), obtained when the disease was refractory, from a patient treated with antithyroid drugs. Every receptor here comes from a female donor with Graves disease.

This rearrangement joins TRBV19 to TRBJ1-2, with D hard to call. The germline V gene encodes CDR1 LNHDA and CDR2 SQIVND (reference sequence). The CDR3 contains 15 residues. V lost 2 bases to trimming and J lost 3 bases, with 13 bases between them. This CDR3 is CASSITEVRYYGYTF. CDR3 DNA: TGTGCCAGTAGTATAACTGAGGTCCGCTACTATGGCTACACCTTC.

This clonotype has at least ten counts. This chain links TRBV25-1 with TRBJ1-2; 11 positions agree with TRBD1. With 2 bases clipped from V and 5 bases from J, the junction kept 4 bases outside the gene matches. The CDR3 is 15 residues long. Germline-derived CDR1 and CDR2 are MGHDK and SYGVNS. This chain's CDR3 is CASSEPGQGVYGYTF. Written as DNA, the CDR3 is TGTGCCAGCAGTGAACCGGGACAGGGGGTTTATGGCTACACCTTC.

This clonotype was seen many times. The J gene is TRBJ2-7, the V gene TRBV20-1, with TRBD1 matching over 9 bases. Unmatched junction bases numbered 6, after V lost 6 bases and J lost 0 bases. CDR3 length equals 14 residues. Germline V gives CDR1 DFQATT, CDR2 SNEGSKA (reference sequence). The CDR3 protein is CSAVGTGSSYEQYF. As DNA, the CDR3 is TGCAGTGCCGTGGGGACAGGGAGCTCCTACGAGCAGTACTTC.

This clonotype was counted a few times. The rearrangement links TRBV19 to TRBJ1-3; possible D gene TRBD1, 5 bases. Trimming removed 5 bases from V and 0 bases from J, with 17 bases in between. The CDR3 loop spans 17 amino acids. CDR1 is LNHDA, CDR2 SQIVND, per germline (reference sequence). The DNA of the CDR3 is TGTGCCAGTAGTCAACTCGCGGGGCAGTTCTCTGGAAACACCATATATTTT. It yields the protein CASSQLAGQFSGNTIYF.

This chain uses TRBV3-1 with TRBJ2-5; 8 bases are shared with TRBD2. V was clipped by 3 bases and J by 3 bases; unmatched bases: 3. The CDR3 totals 14 residues. Germline V gene data show CDR1 as LGHDT and CDR2 as YNNKEL (reference sequence). The CDR3 DNA reads TGTGCCAGCAGCCAGCGGGAGGCCAAAGAGACCCAGTACTTC. Protein: CASSQREAKETQYF.

J is TRBJ2-7 and V is TRBV3-1; 8 nucleotides align to TRBD1. The CDR3 contains 14 residues. The germline CDR1 and CDR2 sequences are LGHDT and YNNKEL (reference sequence). Trimming took 1 base from V and 3 from J; bases not matched to a gene: 2. The CDR3 loop is CASSQATGDYEQYF. CDR3 DNA sequence: TGTGCCAGCAGCCAAGCGACAGGGGACTACGAGCAGTACTTC.

This clonotype was found a few times. The J gene is TRBJ1-5, the V gene TRBV10-2; TRBD1 matches 7 bases. J was trimmed by 5 bases and V by 7 bases; bases with no gene match: 8. The CDR3 length is 14 residues. CDR1 is WSHSY, CDR2 SAAADI, per germline. This CDR3 reads CASTPTGRDQPQHF. The DNA of the CDR3 is TGCGCCAGCACCCCGACAGGGAGGGATCAGCCCCAGCATTTT.

V gene TRBV27 combines with J gene TRBJ1-6, with D possibly matching TRBD1 (6 bases). This CDR3 spans 18 amino acids. V shed 2 bases and J shed 5 bases, with 19 bases lying between them. From germline, CDR1 is MNHEY and CDR2 SMNVEV (reference sequence). CDR3 residues: CASSLLGGRGPNNSPLHF. Here the CDR3 DNA reads TGTGCCAGCAGTTTACTAGGCGGCAGGGGCCCTAATAATTCACCCCTCCACTTT.

The chain recombines TRBV20-1 with TRBJ2-7; tentatively, D is TRBD1 or TRBD2 (5 bases each). The V end was cut by 5 bases, the J end by 6 bases, with 11 bases between. Per germline, CDR1 DFQATT and CDR2 SNEGSKA (reference sequence). There are 11 residues in the CDR3. This CDR3 reads CSAHGGTEQYF. CDR3 DNA sequence: TGCAGTGCTCATGGGGGTACCGAGCAGTACTTC.

The chain has TRBV29-1 and TRBJ2-5; D remains ambiguous. Germline lookup yields CDR1 SQVTM and CDR2 ANQGSEA. V was pared by 5 bases and J by 5 bases, with 12 bases between. The CDR3 has 12 residues. CDR3 DNA sequence: TGCAGCGTTCCAGAAATGGGGGAGACCCAGTACTTC. Its protein is CSVPEMGETQYF.